This T cell receptor (beta chain) came from a study of memory CD4+ T cells and cytomegalovirus serostatus. Study in general: This sample comes from healthy Belgian adults, several CMV seropositive, approximately 23 seronegative. Points from the study as a whole: The CMV-associated TCR signature appears largely within the CD4+ memory repertoire.

As to this clone: The antigen remains undetermined.

Single viable CD3+CD4+CD8-CD45RO+ cells were sorted as the memory CD4+ T cells. CMV serostatus came from serum IgG against pp150, pp28, p38, p52. Authors' methods: Out-of-frame sequences were removed, leaving about 2,300,000 distinct TCRbeta sequences. Sequencing was performed with immunoSEQ multiplex PCR; in TCRdb, only in-frame clones are kept and a portion is missing. From that table come the V and J calls and clone size; the DNA was used to work out D and trimming. The sample has roughly 53,000 clones, around 77% seen once. Trimming at V came to 6 bases and at J to 8 bases, leaving 5 bases not matched to a gene. CDR1 is SQVTM, CDR2 ANQGSEA, per germline. CDR3 length: 11 amino acids.

V usage is TRBV29-1 and J usage is TRBJ1-2; 8 positions agree with TRBD1. The sequence was obtained from an adult in good health and CMV-seronegative. The sample comprised memory CD4+ T cells from blood. In DNA, the CDR3 is TGCAGCGTGGGGACAGGCTGGGGCTACACCTTC. Protein sequence: CSVGTGWGYTF.